Detailed here is one T cell receptor beta chain. This entry is derived from a study of blood T cell repertoires in COVID-19. The CDR3 is 17 amino acids. Assay: immunoSEQ multiplex PCR; the TCRdb copy retains only in-frame clones and omits some. The data hold about 330,000 clones, with roughly 87% observed a single time. The V and J genes are TRBV21-1 and TRBJ1-2. TRBV21-1 is a documented pseudogene. This sequence originates from a woman aged 25 to 45 who had recovered from COVID-19. The sequenced sample consisted of PBMCs or T cells enriched from blood (not recorded which). The DNA for the CDR3 is TGTGCCAGCAGCAAAGTCCCCCTGATTAGCATTAACTATGGCTACACCTTC. Protein product: CASSKVPLISINYGYTF.